The next 2 T cell receptor beta chains were all read from a single sample in a study of identical twins. TCRdb independently ran MiXCR on the 5' RACE reads; one entry per CDR3 protein. The sample consists of about 900,000 distinct CDR3 sequences, around an eighth of them appearing once. These data also featured in a second study, about yellow fever vaccine responses in identical twins.

The specimen was PBMCs. These receptors were taken from a woman aged 18-29 years in good health.

This CDR3 reads CASSHRAGQTNTGELFF. Here the CDR3 DNA reads TGTGCCAGCAGTCACCGAGCGGGACAGACGAACACCGGGGAGCTGTTTTTT. The chain recombines TRBV6-5 with TRBJ2-2; D could derive from TRBD1 or TRBD2 (7 bases each). Germline V gives CDR1 MNHEY, CDR2 SVGAGI. V lost 5 bases and J lost 0, with 16 bases in between. This CDR3 is built from 17 residues.

The chain uses TRBV5-1 and TRBJ2-3, with 11 bases lining up with TRBD2. V lost 5 bases, J lost 3 bases, and 2 bases stayed unmatched. The CDR3 length is 14 residues. Germline-derived CDR1 and CDR2 are SGHRS and YFSETQ. CDR3 in DNA: TGCGCCAGCAGGACTAGCGGGACGACAGATACGCAGTATTTT. Its translation is CASRTSGTTDTQYF.